These 13 T cell receptor beta chains came from one sample sequenced in a study of T-cell reconstitution after alpha-beta-depleted transplantation in children. The authors prepared the TCRbeta library with unique molecular identifiers. TCRdb re-called the PCR reads with MiXCR, one entry per CDR3 protein. The sample carries 900,000 or so distinct CDR3 sequences, roughly 15% recorded once. The specimen was PBMCs, mostly from graft donor cells, collected 360 days after TCRalphabeta/CD19-depleted stem cell transplant. The receptors here all came from a male patient aged 10-17 years who had a stem cell transplant for acute lymphoblastic leukemia, so the T cells may come from the graft donor.

The chain couples TRBV4-1 to TRBJ1-5; D unresolved. Deletions cut 0 bases from V and 4 bases from J, with 13 bases between. The CDR3 totals 16 residues. Germline CDR1 MGHRA, CDR2 YSYEKL. CDR3 sequence reads: CASSQDPGTLNQPQHF. For the CDR3, the DNA is TGCGCCAGCAGCCAAGATCCGGGCACCCTAAATCAGCCCCAGCATTTT.

The gene calls are TRBV7-9 and TRBJ2-7, with 15 bases lining up with TRBD2. With V trimmed by 6 bases and J by 2 bases, 8 bases remained unmatched. Germline V gene data show CDR1 as SEHNR and CDR2 as FQNEAQ (reference sequence). The CDR3 is 17 amino acids. The CDR3 DNA follows: TGTGCCAGCAGGCCCGGACTAGCGGGAGGGCGAACCTACGAGCAGTACTTC. Residues: CASRPGLAGGRTYEQYF.

The CDR3 here is CASSARLATSYEQYF. In DNA, the CDR3 is TGTGCCAGCAGTGCCCGACTAGCGACTTCCTACGAGCAGTACTTC. The chain couples TRBV9 to TRBJ2-7, with 8 bases identical to TRBD2. This CDR3 comprises 15 residues. Germline values: CDR1 SGDLS, CDR2 YYNGEE. The ends lost 5 bases at V and 1 base at J; junction bases unmatched: 8.

This clonotype was recorded at least ten times. V usage is TRBV20-1 and J usage is TRBJ1-5; no definite D call. This CDR3 is built from 17 residues. Trimming shortened V by 0 bases and J by 0 bases, and 15 bases separated the two germline ends. The V gene's germline CDR1 is DFQATT and CDR2 SNEGSKA (reference sequence). The CDR3 nucleotides are TGCAGTGCTAGAGATCGCGCACAGAGACTTAGCAATCAGCCCCAGCATTTT. Protein sequence: CSARDRAQRLSNQPQHF.

V usage is TRBV12-3 or TRBV12-4 and J usage is TRBJ2-7; D unresolved. Trimming removed 2 bases from V and 6 bases from J, with 14 bases in between. The CDR3 consists of 14 residues. The CDR3 loop is CASSLSVGIGEQYF. The DNA of the CDR3 is TGTGCCAGCAGTTTATCGGTGGGGATTGGCGAGCAGTACTTC.

In its sample, this clonotype was seen a few times. The chain couples TRBV11-2 to TRBJ2-1; 8 bases are shared with TRBD2. With V trimmed by 3 bases and J by 4 bases, 23 bases remained unmatched. In germline, CDR1 is SGHAT, CDR2 FQNNGV. CDR3 length: 21 amino acids. Here the CDR3 reads CASSFPRDMKASGQLYNEQFF. The CDR3 region has the DNA TGTGCCAGCAGCTTCCCGAGGGATATGAAGGCTAGCGGGCAATTATACAATGAGCAGTTCTTC.

There are a few counts of this clonotype. The V gene is TRBV12-3 or TRBV12-4, the J gene TRBJ2-5; TRBD2 agrees at 13 bases. The CDR3 has 20 amino acids. With 3 bases clipped from V and 2 bases from J, the junction kept 15 bases outside the gene matches. The CDR3: CASSFPWQGGLAGVQETQYF. The DNA of the CDR3 is TGTGCCAGCAGTTTCCCTTGGCAGGGTGGACTAGCGGGAGTTCAAGAGACCCAGTACTTC.

This chain connects TRBV19 to TRBJ2-3; D remains ambiguous. CDR1 and CDR2 (germline): LNHDA, SQIVND (reference sequence). The CDR3 has 14 amino acids. The V and J ends lost 3 bases and 2 bases respectively, with 9 bases between them. This CDR3 reads CASSMRDLTDTQYF. The CDR3 DNA is TGTGCCAGTAGTATGAGAGACCTCACAGATACGCAGTATTTT.

This clonotype showed up just a few times. The V call is TRBV6-2 or TRBV6-3, the J call TRBJ1-6; 12 bases line up with TRBD1. Germline-derived CDR1 and CDR2 are MNHEY and SVGEGT. There are 20 residues in the CDR3. V trimming: 6 bases; J trimming: 6 bases; junction bases outside the gene matches: 18. In DNA form, the CDR3 reads TGTGCCAGCAGCTCTATACTCGGGACAGGGGGCAATTGGGGTAATTCACCCCTCCACTTT. This encodes CASSSILGTGGNWGNSPLHF.

This clonotype was picked up a small number of times. The chain links TRBV5-1 to TRBJ2-1; 10 bases fit TRBD1. The trim removed 1 base at V and 5 bases at J, leaving 3 bases unmatched. Germline CDR1 reads SGHRS; CDR2 reads YFSETQ. There are 15 residues in the CDR3. CDR3 residues: CASSLPGQGNNEQFF. The CDR3 DNA follows: TGCGCCAGCAGCTTGCCGGGACAGGGGAACAATGAGCAGTTCTTC.

This clonotype was detected a few times. The chain links TRBV5-1 to TRBJ2-7; D might be TRBD2 (5 bases). The CDR3 sequence is 15 residues long. Trimming stripped 0 bases from V and 5 bases from J, with 15 bases between. In germline, CDR1 is SGHRS, CDR2 YFSETQ. Here the CDR3 reads CASSLVGEGIDEQYF. The DNA for the CDR3 is TGCGCCAGCAGCTTGGTCGGGGAAGGGATAGACGAGCAGTACTTC.

The V call is TRBV6-1, the J call TRBJ2-6, with D possibly TRBD2 on 7 matching bases. The V and J ends lost 5 bases and 0 bases respectively, with 14 bases between them. Germline V CDR1 and CDR2: MNHNS, SASEGT. The CDR3 contains 17 residues. The CDR3 DNA reads TGTGCCAGCAGTCCCCGGGGGGCCAACTCTGGGGCCAACGTCCTGACTTTC. Translated, it gives CASSPRGANSGANVLTF.

The table lists this clonotype with a few counts. This chain links TRBV4-1 with TRBJ1-3; D is unresolved. Trimming stripped 0 bases from V and 2 bases from J, with 11 bases between. The CDR3 has 16 residues. Germline V CDR1 and CDR2: MGHRA, YSYEKL. CDR3 bases: TGCGCCAGCAGCCAAGATGTAACAACGGCTGGAAACACCATATATTTT. Protein: CASSQDVTTAGNTIYF.